This T cell receptor beta chain was sequenced in a study of blood T cells in healthy people across ages. A sample-barcoded 5' primer and a J-beta primer mix were used in a second PCR of roughly 6 to 11 cycles. TCRdb redid the calling of the 5' RACE reads with MiXCR, one entry per CDR3 protein. The sample has about 780,000 distinct CDR3 sequences; roughly 46% are singletons. Germline CDR1 and CDR2: DFQATT and SNEGSKA (reference sequence). Trimming stripped 6 bases from V and 5 bases from J, with 13 bases between. The CDR3 covers 12 residues. This clonotype has only a few counts. The chain uses TRBV20-1 and TRBJ1-1, with no clear D. Sequencing used blood. This TCR was sampled from a man aged 80 or over in good health. The CDR3 region is CSAVLLRTEAFF. CDR3 in DNA: TGCAGTGCAGTGTTGCTACGGACTGAAGCTTTCTTT.